The 23 T cell receptor beta chains in this list originate from one sample, sequenced in a study of CD8+ T cells in alopecia areata. Isolated RNA was reverse transcribed into cDNA used as the sequencing template. Profiling relied on immunoSEQ multiplex PCR, and the TCRdb table lists in-frame clones only, not all of them. The sample lists roughly 250,000 clones, approximately 61% seen once, with approximately 1.2% in the top ten. This specimen consisted of CD4+ T cells sorted from blood, obtained at week 0. Every receptor here comes from a human donor with alopecia areata.

The chain uses TRBV9 and TRBJ1-4, with 7 bases fitting TRBD1. This CDR3 comprises 17 residues. J was trimmed by 8 bases and V by 2 bases; bases with no gene match: 15. From germline, CDR1 is SGDLS and CDR2 YYNGEE. The CDR3 region is CASSVRDSGAEGEKLFF. CDR3 DNA sequence: TGTGCCAGCAGCGTCCGGGACAGCGGGGCTGAAGGGGAAAAACTGTTTTTT.

This clone was seen more than once but under ten times. CDR3 protein: CAAQRGYSPLHF. CDR3 nucleotide sequence: TGTGCCGCTCAAAGGGGATATTCACCCCTCCACTTT. This chain joins TRBV25-1 and TRBJ1-6, with D perhaps TRBD1 (5 bases). Germline V lookup: CDR1 MGHDK, CDR2 SYGVNS. The CDR3 spans 12 residues. The V and J ends lost 11 bases and 8 bases respectively, with 13 bases between them.

The chain couples TRBV30 to TRBJ1-5; D is ambiguous. Germline CDR1 GTSNPN, CDR2 SVGIG (reference sequence). The V and J ends lost 2 bases and 9 bases respectively, with 11 bases between them. This CDR3 contains 12 residues. The CDR3 region has the DNA TGTGCCTGGAGTCCGGGAAGTGGGCCCCAGCATTTT. Translated: CAWSPGSGPQHF.

The chain carries TRBV6-5 and TRBJ2-3, with a weak D call TRBD1 (6 bases). Germline assignment: CDR1 MNHEY and CDR2 SVGAGI. This CDR3 region has 16 residues. The ends were cut back, 2 bases at V and 6 bases at J, with 18 bases in the middle. The CDR3 DNA is TGTGCCAGCAGTTACGGTGGACAGCCCCTACCGGATACGCAGTATTTT. Its protein is CASSYGGQPLPDTQYF.

J is TRBJ2-5 and V is TRBV9; D unresolved. Deletions cut 3 bases from V and 5 bases from J, with 11 bases between. Germline-derived CDR1 and CDR2 are SGDLS and YYNGEE. The CDR3 loop spans 13 amino acids. DNA of the CDR3: TGTGCCAGCAGCGCCCGTATCGCGGAGACCCAGTACTTC. This codes for CASSARIAETQYF.

J is TRBJ1-2 and V is TRBV29-1, with 8 bases fitting TRBD1. The germline V gene encodes CDR1 SQVTM and CDR2 ANQGSEA. The CDR3 runs 12 residues. V dropped 7 bases and J dropped 4; count of bases not matched to a gene: 5. The CDR3 sequence is CSGGQGSYGYTF. CDR3 DNA sequence: TGCAGCGGAGGACAGGGTTCCTATGGCTACACCTTC.

The CDR3 loop is CAWGRIVTDTQYF. The DNA of the CDR3 is TGTGCCTGGGGGAGGATAGTGACAGATACGCAGTATTTT. This chain connects TRBV30 to TRBJ2-3; D may be TRBD2 (6 bases). The germline gives CDR1 GTSNPN, CDR2 SVGIG (reference sequence). V was clipped by 5 bases and J by 3 bases, with 12 bases between them. The CDR3 is 13 amino acids. The complete variable domain, with remaining parts taken from reference TRBV30 and TRBJ2-3, reads SQTIHQWPATLVQPVGSPLSLECTVEGTSNPNLYWYRQAAGRGLQLLFYSVGIGQISSEVPQNLSASRPQDRQFILSSKKLLLSDSGFYLCAWGRIVTDTQYFGPGTRLTVL.

The chain carries TRBV5-1 and TRBJ1-1; D gene uncertain. The CDR3 loop spans 13 amino acids. V shed 0 bases and J shed 10 bases, with 13 bases lying between them. Per germline, CDR1 SGHRS and CDR2 YFSETQ. In DNA, the CDR3 is TGCGCCAGCAGCTTGGCCCGACAAGGTGGAGCTTTCTTT. Residues: CASSLARQGGAFF.

The rearrangement joins TRBV4-3 to TRBJ1-2; no clear D. This CDR3 region has 16 residues. Germline CDR1 LGHNA, CDR2 YSLEER. The ends were cut back, 0 bases at V and 3 bases at J, with 14 bases in the middle. CDR3 in amino acids: CASSQDGGSGDYGYTF. The CDR3 coding sequence is TGCGCCAGCAGCCAAGATGGCGGCAGCGGGGACTATGGCTACACCTTC.

This clone came up a few times. The chain couples TRBV4-2 to TRBJ2-1, with 9 bases matching TRBD2. The CDR3 loop spans 18 amino acids. Germline CDR1 LGHNA, CDR2 YNFKEQ. Unmatched junction bases numbered 8, after V lost 0 bases and J lost 2 bases. The CDR3 region has the DNA TGTGCCAGCAGCCAAGAGGAGCGGGGGGCCGGGGCCTACAATGAGCAGTTCTTC. Translating it yields CASSQEERGAGAYNEQFF.

V usage is TRBV7-9 and J usage is TRBJ1-2; D is uncertain. Germline CDR1 SEHNR, CDR2 FQNEAQ (reference sequence). The ends were cut back, 1 base at V and 0 bases at J, with 9 bases in the middle. The CDR3 runs 15 residues. DNA of the CDR3: TGTGCCAGCAGCTTAGTTTCCAGAGCTAACTATGGCTACACCTTC. Its translation: CASSLVSRANYGYTF.

This sequence joins TRBV30 and TRBJ2-1; D uncertain. CDR1 and CDR2 (germline): GTSNPN, SVGIG (reference sequence). The CDR3 has 13 residues. V dropped 1 base and J dropped 2 bases, with 6 bases sitting between them. The CDR3 loop is CAWSGTTYNEQFF. DNA of the CDR3: TGTGCCTGGAGTGGGACCACCTACAATGAGCAGTTCTTC. Together with reference TRBV30 and TRBJ2-1, the CDR3 gives the full variable domain: SQTIHQWPATLVQPVGSPLSLECTVEGTSNPNLYWYRQAAGRGLQLLFYSVGIGQISSEVPQNLSASRPQDRQFILSSKKLLLSDSGFYLCAWSGTTYNEQFFGPGTRLTVL.

The chain is built from TRBV4-2 and TRBJ2-1, with no clear D. Germline CDR1 and CDR2: LGHNA and YNFKEQ. V was cut by 5 bases and J by 5 bases, with 16 bases left in between. The CDR3 sequence is 15 residues long. The CDR3 reads CASSLAPISHNEQFF. The CDR3, as DNA: TGTGCCAGCAGCTTGGCCCCGATTAGCCACAATGAGCAGTTCTTC.

This sequence joins TRBV30 and TRBJ2-7; D is perhaps TRBD1 (6 bases). The CDR3 runs 13 residues. The germline CDR1 and CDR2 sequences are GTSNPN and SVGIG (reference sequence). The V end lost 1 base, the J end lost 3 bases, and 10 bases lay between the germline ends. CDR3 sequence: CAWSGYRDYEQYF. The CDR3 DNA reads as TGTGCCTGGAGTGGCTACAGGGACTACGAGCAGTACTTC.

The chain joins TRBV10-3 to TRBJ2-7; 10 bases match TRBD1. Germline CDR1 is ENHRY and CDR2 is SYGVKD. V gave up 4 bases and J gave up 3 bases; unmatched junction bases: 6. This CDR3 is 15 amino acids long. The CDR3: CAISGQGASVYEQYF. The CDR3 nucleotides are TGTGCCATCAGTGGACAGGGGGCTTCCGTCTACGAGCAGTACTTC.

The J gene is TRBJ2-5, the V gene TRBV29-1, with 7 bases that match TRBD2. Germline V gene lookup returns CDR1 SQVTM and CDR2 ANQGSEA. The V segment lost 4 bases and the J segment 7 bases; nucleotides outside the gene matches: 15. The CDR3 loop spans 15 amino acids. Here the CDR3 reads CSVGPGTRGIGTQYF. In DNA form, the CDR3 reads TGCAGCGTTGGCCCCGGGACGCGGGGGATAGGGACCCAGTACTTC. The full variable domain, completed using reference TRBV29-1 and TRBJ2-5, is SAVISQKPSRDICQRGTSLTIQCQVDSQVTMMFWYRQQPGQSLTLIATANQGSEATYESGFVIDKFPISRPNLTFSTLTVSNMSPEDSSIYLCSVGPGTRGIGTQYFGPGTRLLVL.

V gene TRBV25-1 combines with J gene TRBJ2-1; weak D call: TRBD1 (6 bases). The V end lost 6 bases, the J end lost 4 bases, and 10 bases lay between the germline ends. CDR1 is MGHDK and CDR2 is SYGVNS in the germline V gene. The CDR3 runs to 13 residues. This CDR3 is CASRDSTYNEQFF. In nucleotides, the CDR3 is TGTGCCAGCAGGGACAGCACGTACAATGAGCAGTTCTTC.

This clone was seen only a few times. V is TRBV6-1 and J is TRBJ2-5; tentatively, D is TRBD1 (6 bases). The CDR3 covers 14 residues. The V and J ends lost 7 bases and 2 bases respectively, with 14 bases between them. Germline assignment: CDR1 MNHNS and CDR2 SASEGT. CDR3 nucleotides: TGTGCCAGCATACTTGGGCAGGGGCAAGAGACCCAGTACTTC. It specifies CASILGQGQETQYF.

The chain recombines TRBV30 with TRBJ1-1, with D possibly TRBD1 on 6 matching bases. This CDR3 spans 13 amino acids. With 3 bases removed from V and 2 bases from J, the gap between germline ends came to 10 bases. Looked up from germline, CDR1 is GTSNPN and CDR2 is SVGIG (reference sequence). CDR3 sequence reads: CAWRPGENTEAFF. DNA of the CDR3: TGTGCCTGGAGGCCAGGGGAAAACACTGAAGCTTTCTTT.

The V gene is TRBV10-3, the J gene TRBJ1-2; TRBD1 matches at 7 bases. The trim removed 2 bases at V and 6 bases at J, leaving 6 bases unmatched. Per the germline V gene, CDR1 is ENHRY and CDR2 is SYGVKD. CDR3 length: 14 amino acids. CDR3 protein: CAISEGGQRNGYTF. Here the CDR3 DNA reads TGTGCCATCAGTGAGGGGGGACAGAGGAATGGCTACACCTTC.

V is TRBV19 and J is TRBJ2-7; the match to TRBD1 covers 10 bases. The CDR3 contains 14 residues. CDR1 LNHDA and CDR2 SQIVND come from the germline V gene (reference sequence). The V and J ends lost 5 bases and 3 bases, in that order; junction bases with no gene match: 4. The CDR3 DNA follows: TGTGCCAGTAGTCCGGGACAGGGGAACTACGAGCAGTACTTC. Translating gives CASSPGQGNYEQYF.

The rearrangement joins TRBV7-6 to TRBJ2-5, with D perhaps TRBD1 or TRBD2 (5 bases each). Germline-derived CDR1 and CDR2 are SGHVS and FNYEAQ. CDR3 length: 14 amino acids. Trimming removed 5 bases at V and 3 bases at J, with 13 bases between. CDR3 region: CASSHARGEETQYF. The CDR3 coding sequence is TGTGCCAGCAGCCATGCGAGGGGTGAAGAGACCCAGTACTTC.

V usage is TRBV30 and J usage is TRBJ1-3; 10 nucleotides agree with TRBD1. The J segment lost 2 bases and the V segment lost 1 base, leaving 2 bases of the junction unmatched. The CDR3 sequence is 15 residues long. The germline V gene encodes CDR1 GTSNPN and CDR2 SVGIG (reference sequence). The CDR3 DNA is TGTGCCTGGAGTGCGGACAGGGGGACTGGAAACACCATATATTTT. Its translation is CAWSADRGTGNTIYF.